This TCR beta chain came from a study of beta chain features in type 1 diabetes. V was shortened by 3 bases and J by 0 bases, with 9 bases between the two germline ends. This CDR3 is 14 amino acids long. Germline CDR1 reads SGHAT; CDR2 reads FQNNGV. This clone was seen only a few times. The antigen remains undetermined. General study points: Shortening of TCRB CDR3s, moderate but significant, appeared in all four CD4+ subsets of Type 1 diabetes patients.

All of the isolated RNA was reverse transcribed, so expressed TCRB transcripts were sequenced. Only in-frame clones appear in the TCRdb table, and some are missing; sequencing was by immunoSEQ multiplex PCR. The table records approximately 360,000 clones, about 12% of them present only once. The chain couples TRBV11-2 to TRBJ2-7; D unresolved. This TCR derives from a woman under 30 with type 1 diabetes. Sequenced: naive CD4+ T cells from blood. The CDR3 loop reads CASSFPRSSYEQYF. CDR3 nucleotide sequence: TGTGCCAGCAGCTTCCCACGGAGCTCCTACGAGCAGTACTTC.